This T cell receptor (beta chain) was found in a study of cytomegalovirus exposure and HLA in healthy donors. Study-wide results and caveats: There was a cluster of highly shared sequence variants that was likely a sequencing artifact.

From germline, CDR1 is MGHRA and CDR2 YSYEKL. CDR3 size: 15 residues. With 4 bases clipped from V and 6 bases from J, the junction kept 7 bases outside the gene matches. PCR involved 60 Vbeta and 13 Jbeta primers. Profiled with immunoSEQ multiplex PCR; TCRdb holds only in-frame clones, not every one. The sample has approximately 110,000 clones, roughly four fifths seen once. This clone appeared a single time. Its antigen is still unknown. The clonotype originates from a man aged 25-45 years in good health and CMV-seropositive. The gene calls are TRBV4-1 and TRBJ2-2; 8 nucleotides align to TRBD2. The material sequenced was PBMCs. The CDR3 loop reads CASSRADGGAGELFF. The CDR3 DNA sequence: TGCGCCAGCAGCCGGGCAGACGGGGGGGCCGGGGAGCTGTTTTTT.